The clone carrying this T cell receptor beta chain was recorded only once. As yet, its antigen is unknown. These data are taken from a study of T cells after yellow fever vaccination. About the study: When fractions had low cell numbers, they were prepared with SMART-Seq v4 Ultra Low Input. Overall study findings and caveats: Booster sampling recovered most clones from primary vaccination (96% CD4, around 88% CD8). Across the CD4 and CD8 compartments, a small share of clonotypes was present in both.

A process of 5'RACE template switching, which added a universal primer site and UMIs, was used to make TCR cDNA. Each CDR3 protein is one row after TCRdb ran MiXCR on the 5' RACE reads. The table lists roughly 500,000 distinct CDR3 sequences, around 21% of them singletons, with roughly an eighth in the top ten. The germline CDR1 and CDR2 sequences are MDHEN and SYDVKM. V was cut by 6 bases and J by 5 bases, with 13 bases left in between. The CDR3 has 14 amino acids. The sequence derives from a man aged 25-45 years who received the YFV17D yellow fever vaccine. V gene TRBV28 combines with J gene TRBJ1-4, with no clear D. Material: PBMCs, obtained 15 days after the yellow fever booster vaccination. CDR3 region: CASRNMAGNEKLFF. The CDR3 nucleotides read TGTGCCAGCAGAAACATGGCCGGGAATGAAAAACTGTTTTTT.